This T cell receptor (beta chain) appears in the sequencing data of a study of CD8+ T cells in alopecia areata. Study-level results: Higher clonality and more expanded CD8+ clones appeared in lesional than normal scalp. Patients shared TCRs less clearly than mice did, possibly for HLA-related reasons.

TCR sequencing used cDNA made by reverse transcription of extracted RNA. Measured with immunoSEQ multiplex PCR; TCRdb has only the in-frame clones, and not every one. The sample lists roughly 120,000 clones, 55% to 65% seen once, with around 2.8% in the top ten. Cell sorting on a FACSAria was used to separate CD4+ and CD8+ T cells from the PBMCs. As for this clone: The antigen remains unidentified.

The CDR3 is made up of 15 amino acids. Germline V CDR1 and CDR2: SGHDT, YYEEEE. V was pared by 6 bases and J by 0 bases, with 12 bases between. The chain is built from TRBV5-6 and TRBJ2-2, with D perhaps TRBD1 (5 bases). The sequenced material came from CD4+ T cells sorted from blood. The TCR originated in a human donor in good health. The CDR3 region has the DNA TGTGCCAGCACAGACCAGGGATCGAACACCGGGGAGCTGTTTTTT. Amino acid sequence: CASTDQGSNTGELFF.